This note documents a single TCR beta chain sequence. Its specific antigen is unknown. Per-nucleotide qualities are absent, and no much larger clonotype sits a single base away. The sample belongs to a study of T cell clonotyping in hematopoietic cell transplantation (dated by TCRdb to the early 2020s). As for the study more broadly: Pretransplant samples from recipients were collected after cytoreduction. Patients were recruited between September 2015 and January 2017 and followed until late 2020 or death. A total of 110 to 150 blood samples were collected in the study from roughly 32 consecutive transplant recipients and their related donors.

V was cut back by 8 bases and J by 5 bases, leaving a gap of 10 bases between them. Taken from the germline V gene, the CDR1 and CDR2 loops are SNHLY and FYNNEI. The CDR3, cysteine through phenylalanine, is 12 amino acids long. Only the CDR3 region is kept as DNA, spanning 36 bases read in frame from base 1. Study-wide conclusions, independent of this receptor: Broader TCR repertoire diversity after transplant was predicted by Inverse Simpson Index values from donors and from recipients before transplant. The sample size was limited, and CD4 and CD8 repertoire contributions could not be separated because cells were not sorted. Recipient repertoires showed only a small fraction of overlap with donor repertoires, and over 95% appeared de novo at the given depth. After transplant, TCR diversity in recipients dropped, and pathologically expanded clonotypes increased progressively from day 30 to day 180.

The immunoSEQ assay, a bias-controlled multiplex PCR with V- and J-specific primers, was used to amplify TCR beta CDR3 regions from genomic DNA. In a second PCR step, a proprietary barcode and Illumina adapter sequences were attached to the CDR3 amplicons. CDR3 libraries were sequenced on an Illumina MiSeq instrument. As for how the authors treated the data: immunoSEQ Analyzer 3.0 was used for export and quality control, with R Bioconductor and Immunarch used for downstream analyses. Repertoire metrics were calculated using only productive rearrangements within the normalized downsampled data set. Pathologically expanded clonotypes were defined as those larger than 5 templates in the normalized cohort. The Inverse Simpson Index was used to measure repertoire diversity. To capture all clonotypes, CMV-specificity analyses were performed on the non-normalized data set. Sourced from immuneACCESS, this table was stored by TCRdb with only in-frame sequences that have V and J called. A share of the clones is absent; for the studies checked, an unresolved V gene accounts for under half, and the remainder has no known explanation. V and J calls and clone size are given by that table; D and trimming were obtained from the DNA. The sample table records roughly 30,000 clones; over 65% of these occur just once. Less than 7.5% of the sample lies in the top ten.

The sample's time point label, in plain terms: recipient sample about 28 days before transplant, after cytoreduction. Blood from recipients was drawn about 28 days before transplant and again at days 30, 100 and 180 after transplant. Nuclei Lysis Solution was used to extract genomic DNA from fresh or cryopreserved unfractionated peripheral blood mononuclear cells. This specimen consisted of peripheral blood mononuclear cells, obtained before stem cell transplant. This TCR was sampled from a woman aged 25 to 39 with chronic myeloid leukemia. Some clones in this sample may be carry-over from other donors' samples. The receptor chain draws on TRBV2 and TRBJ2-1; the D gene remains uncertain. This receptor has the CDR3 CASAGLDNEQFF. Read as DNA, the sequence is TGTGCCAGCGCCGGGCTGGACAATGAGCAGTTCTTC.